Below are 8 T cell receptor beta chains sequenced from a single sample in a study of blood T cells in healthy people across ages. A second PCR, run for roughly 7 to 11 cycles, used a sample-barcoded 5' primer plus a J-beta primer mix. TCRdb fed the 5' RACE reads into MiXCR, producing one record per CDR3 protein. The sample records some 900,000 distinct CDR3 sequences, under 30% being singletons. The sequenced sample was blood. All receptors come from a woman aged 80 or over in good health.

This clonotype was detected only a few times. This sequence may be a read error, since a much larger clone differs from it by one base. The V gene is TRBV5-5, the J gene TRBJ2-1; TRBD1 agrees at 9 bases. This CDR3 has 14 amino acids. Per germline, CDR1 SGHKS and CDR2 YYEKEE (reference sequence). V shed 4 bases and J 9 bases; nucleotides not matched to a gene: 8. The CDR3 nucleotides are TGTGCCAGCAGCCTTAAGGGACAGGGAGTTGAGCAGTTCTTC. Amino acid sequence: CASSLKGQGVEQFF. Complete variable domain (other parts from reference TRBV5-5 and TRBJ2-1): DAGVTQSPTHLIKTRGQQVTLRCSPISGHKSVSWYQQVLGQGPQFIFQYYEKEERGRGNFPDRFSARQFPNYSSELNVNALLLGDSALYLCASSLKGQGVEQFFGPGTRLTVL.

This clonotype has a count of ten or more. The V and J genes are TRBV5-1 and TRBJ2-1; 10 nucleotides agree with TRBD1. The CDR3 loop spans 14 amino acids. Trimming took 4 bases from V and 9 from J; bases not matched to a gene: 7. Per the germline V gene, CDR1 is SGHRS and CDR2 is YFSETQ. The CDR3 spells CASSTRQGAGEQFF. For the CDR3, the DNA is TGCGCCAGCAGCACCCGACAGGGGGCGGGTGAGCAGTTCTTC.

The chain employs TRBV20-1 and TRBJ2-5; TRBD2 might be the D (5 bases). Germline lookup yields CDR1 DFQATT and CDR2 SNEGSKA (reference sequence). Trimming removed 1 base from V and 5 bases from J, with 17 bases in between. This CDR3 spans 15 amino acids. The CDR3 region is CSARGTSDREETQYF. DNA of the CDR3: TGCAGTGCTAGAGGTACGAGTGATAGGGAGGAGACCCAGTACTTC.

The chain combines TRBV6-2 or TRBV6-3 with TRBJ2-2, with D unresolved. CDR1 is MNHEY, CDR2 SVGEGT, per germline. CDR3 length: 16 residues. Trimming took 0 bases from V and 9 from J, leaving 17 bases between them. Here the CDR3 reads CASSYSLRAGIRELFF. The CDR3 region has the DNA TGTGCCAGCAGTTACTCGCTTAGGGCCGGCATACGGGAGCTGTTTTTT.

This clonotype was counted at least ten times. This CDR3 is CASINLRVRNEQFF. The CDR3 nucleotides read TGTGCCAGCATCAACCTCAGGGTTAGGAATGAGCAGTTCTTC. This rearrangement joins TRBV27 to TRBJ2-1; possibly TRBD1 for D (5 bases). Trimming cost V 7 bases and J 7 bases, with 17 bases left between them. The CDR3 runs 14 residues. The germline gives CDR1 MNHEY, CDR2 SMNVEV (reference sequence).

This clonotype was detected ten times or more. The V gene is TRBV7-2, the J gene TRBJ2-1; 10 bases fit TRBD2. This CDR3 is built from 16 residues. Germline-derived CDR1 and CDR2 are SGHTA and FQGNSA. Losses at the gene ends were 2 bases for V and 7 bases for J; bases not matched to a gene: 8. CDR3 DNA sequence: TGTGCCAGCAGCTTAAGCGCTAGCGGGGGCCGTAATGAGCAGTTCTTC. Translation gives CASSLSASGGRNEQFF.

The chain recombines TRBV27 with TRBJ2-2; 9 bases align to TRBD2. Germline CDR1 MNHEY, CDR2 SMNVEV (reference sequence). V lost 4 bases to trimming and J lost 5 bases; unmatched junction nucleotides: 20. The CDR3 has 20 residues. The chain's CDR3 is CASSSPWGSGGVIVTGELFF. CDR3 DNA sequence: TGTGCCAGCAGTTCACCCTGGGGTAGCGGGGGCGTCATAGTTACCGGGGAGCTGTTTTTT.

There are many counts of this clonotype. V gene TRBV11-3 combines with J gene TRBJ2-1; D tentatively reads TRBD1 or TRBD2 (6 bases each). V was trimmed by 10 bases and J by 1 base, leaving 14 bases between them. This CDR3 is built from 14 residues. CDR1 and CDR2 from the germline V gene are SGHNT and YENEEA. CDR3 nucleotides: TGTGCCACCGGGGGCGGGCGATCCTACAATGAGCAGTTCTTC. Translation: CATGGGRSYNEQFF.